The T cell receptor (beta chain) described here comes from a study of T cells expressing NK-cell markers. For the study at large: The study drew TCR beta repertoires from sorted CD3+CD56+NKG2C+, CD3+CD56+NKG2C- and CD3+CD56-NKG2C+ T cells. General study points: What remained unclear was the HCMV specificity of expanded NKG2C+ T cell clones.

Reanalyzing the 5' RACE reads, TCRdb keeps one entry per CDR3 protein, without DNA. The sample has about 550,000 distinct CDR3 sequences. Germline CDR1 is KGHDR and CDR2 is SFDVKD. This CDR3 spans 15 amino acids. Concerning this clonotype: Its antigen is unidentified.

The chain uses TRBV24-1 and TRBJ2-5. This clonotype originated in a man aged 18 to 29 in good health. The source material was blood T cells: a sorted CD56 or NKG2C T cell subset, CD4+ or CD8+ T cells, or bulk PBMC T cells (not recorded which). This chain's CDR3 is CATSDFGRDQETQYF.